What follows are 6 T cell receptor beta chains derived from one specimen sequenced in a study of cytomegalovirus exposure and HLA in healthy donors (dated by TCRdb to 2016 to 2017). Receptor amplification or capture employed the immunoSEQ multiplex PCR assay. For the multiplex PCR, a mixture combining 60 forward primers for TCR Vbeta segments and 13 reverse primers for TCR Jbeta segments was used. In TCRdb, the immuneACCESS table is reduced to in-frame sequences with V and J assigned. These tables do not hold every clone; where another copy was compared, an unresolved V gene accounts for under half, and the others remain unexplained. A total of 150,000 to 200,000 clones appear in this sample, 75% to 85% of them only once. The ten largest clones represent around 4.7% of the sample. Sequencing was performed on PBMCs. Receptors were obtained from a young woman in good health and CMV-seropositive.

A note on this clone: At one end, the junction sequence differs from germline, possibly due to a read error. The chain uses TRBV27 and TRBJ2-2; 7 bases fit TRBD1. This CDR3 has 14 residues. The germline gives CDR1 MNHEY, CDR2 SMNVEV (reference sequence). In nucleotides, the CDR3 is TGCGCTACTTCAAGGGGGCGAGATACCGGGGAGCTGTTTTTT. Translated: CATSRGRDTGELFF.

CDR3 DNA sequence: TGTGCCAGCAGCTTAACGACTACAGATACGCAGTATTTT. The encoded protein is CASSLTTTDTQYF. The chain couples TRBV7-9 to TRBJ2-3; D is unresolved. The CDR3 length is 13 residues. The germline V gene encodes CDR1 SEHNR and CDR2 FQNEAQ (reference sequence). V lost 2 bases, J lost 3 bases, and 6 bases lay in between.

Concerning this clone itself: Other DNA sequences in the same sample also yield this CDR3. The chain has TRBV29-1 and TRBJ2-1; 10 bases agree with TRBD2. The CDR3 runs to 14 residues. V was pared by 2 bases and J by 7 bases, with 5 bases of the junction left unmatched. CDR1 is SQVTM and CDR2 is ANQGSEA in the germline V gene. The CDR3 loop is CSVELAGVLNEQFF. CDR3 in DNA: TGCAGCGTTGAACTAGCGGGGGTGTTAAATGAGCAGTTCTTC.

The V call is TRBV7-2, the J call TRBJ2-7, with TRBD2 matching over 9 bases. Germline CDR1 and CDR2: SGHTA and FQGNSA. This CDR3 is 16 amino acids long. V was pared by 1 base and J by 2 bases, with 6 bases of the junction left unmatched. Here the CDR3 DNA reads TGTGCCAGCAGCTTAGTGGGGGCGGGGGGGCCCTACGAGCAGTACTTC. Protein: CASSLVGAGGPYEQYF.

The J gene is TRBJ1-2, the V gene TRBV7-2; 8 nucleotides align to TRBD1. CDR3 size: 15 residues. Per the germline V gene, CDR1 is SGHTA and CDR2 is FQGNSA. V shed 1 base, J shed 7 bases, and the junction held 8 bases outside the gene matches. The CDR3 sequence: CASSLVGGQGPGYTF. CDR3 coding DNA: TGTGCCAGCAGCTTAGTGGGAGGACAGGGCCCTGGCTACACCTTC.

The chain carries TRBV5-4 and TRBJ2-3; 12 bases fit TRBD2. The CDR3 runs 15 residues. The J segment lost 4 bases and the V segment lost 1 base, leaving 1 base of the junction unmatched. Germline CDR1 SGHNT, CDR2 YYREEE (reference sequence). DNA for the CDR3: TGTGCCAGCAGCTTGCGACTAGCGGGGGCAGATACGCAGTATTTT. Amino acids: CASSLRLAGADTQYF.